The T cell receptor (beta chain) under discussion was sequenced for a study of T-cell memory formation after mild COVID-19. TCRdb analysed the 5' RACE reads with MiXCR anew, one entry per CDR3 protein. The repertoire holds around 320,000 distinct CDR3 sequences, over 25% seen once, with 13% in the top ten. The sequence was obtained from an adult woman who had mild COVID-19 (a few samples of this study predate the infection). Cell type and time point are not known. The sequencing input was PBMCs or a T cell subset sorted from them (not recorded which).

CDR3 sequence (DNA): TGTGCCAGCAGTTTCAGGGACAGGGGAAGCTATGGCTACACCTTC. Amino acids: CASSFRDRGSYGYTF. The rearrangement joins TRBV6-7 to TRBJ1-2; 10 nucleotides line up with TRBD1. TRBV6-7 is labeled an ORF, and its function is uncertain. This CDR3 is 15 amino acids long. The trim removed 4 bases at V and 4 bases at J, leaving 6 bases unmatched.